This TCR beta chain was observed in a study of tumor-infiltrating lymphocytes in primary liver carcinoma. The wider study: The cohort included men and women aged 30 to 69 years.

This CDR3 contains 18 residues. Germline assignment: CDR1 MNHEY and CDR2 SVGAGI. Co-extraction yielded RNA and DNA from around 20-30 mg of unsorted bulk tissue. The investigators made TCR beta cDNA from approximately 0.5 ug total RNA, using a constant-region primer. Researchers made the TCR beta libraries by running three nested multiplex PCR rounds with slightly modified ARM-PCR. Two initial PCR rounds of approximately 10 cycles each paired TRBV1-TRBV30 forward primers with a C-beta reverse primer. TCRdb re-derived calls from the multiplex PCR reads in MiXCR, one entry per CDR3 protein. Among 22,000 or so distinct CDR3 sequences listed, 70% to 90% were seen once. As for this clonotype: The junction departs from germline at one end; a sequencing error may be responsible.

The sequence derives from a woman in her 30s with primary liver carcinoma and hepatitis B virus infection. The material sequenced was liver tumor tissue from sampling region 2. Subset defined: tumor region T2, inferior pole. The rearrangement uses TRBV6-5 and TRBJ2-6; D is perhaps TRBD1 (5 bases). The CDR3 here is CASKTYKGRVSGANVLTF. Written as DNA, the CDR3 is TGCGCCAGCAAGACATACAAGGGGCGCGTCTCTGGGGCCAACGTCCTGACGTTC.